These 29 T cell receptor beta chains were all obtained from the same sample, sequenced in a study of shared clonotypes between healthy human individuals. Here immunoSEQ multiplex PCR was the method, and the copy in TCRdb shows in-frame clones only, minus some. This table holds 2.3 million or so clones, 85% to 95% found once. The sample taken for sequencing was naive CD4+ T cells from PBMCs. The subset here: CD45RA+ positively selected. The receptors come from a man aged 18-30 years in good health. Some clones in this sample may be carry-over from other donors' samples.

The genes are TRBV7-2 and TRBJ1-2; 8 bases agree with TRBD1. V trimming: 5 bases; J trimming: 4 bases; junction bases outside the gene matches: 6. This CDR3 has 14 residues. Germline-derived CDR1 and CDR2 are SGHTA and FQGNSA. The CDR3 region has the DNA TGTGCCAGCAGCATCGGACAGGGCCCCTATGGCTACACCTTC. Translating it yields CASSIGQGPYGYTF.

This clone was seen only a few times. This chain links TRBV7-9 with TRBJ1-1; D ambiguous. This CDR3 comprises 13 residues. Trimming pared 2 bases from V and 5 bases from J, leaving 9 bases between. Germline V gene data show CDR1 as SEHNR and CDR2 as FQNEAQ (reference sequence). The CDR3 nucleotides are TGTGCCAGCAGCTTACAACCATCGACTGAAGCTTTCTTT. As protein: CASSLQPSTEAFF.

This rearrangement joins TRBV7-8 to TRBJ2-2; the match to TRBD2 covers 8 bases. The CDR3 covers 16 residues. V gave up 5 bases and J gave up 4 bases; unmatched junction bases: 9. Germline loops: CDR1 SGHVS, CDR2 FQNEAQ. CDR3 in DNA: TGTGCCAGCAGCCTGATAGCGGGGACGGGCACCGGGGAGCTGTTTTTT. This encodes CASSLIAGTGTGELFF.

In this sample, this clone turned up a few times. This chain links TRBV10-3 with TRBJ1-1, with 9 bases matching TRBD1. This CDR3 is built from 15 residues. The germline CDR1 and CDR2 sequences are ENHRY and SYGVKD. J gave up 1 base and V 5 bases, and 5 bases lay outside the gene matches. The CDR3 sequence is CAISPQGAANTEAFF. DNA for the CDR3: TGTGCCATCAGTCCACAGGGGGCGGCGAACACTGAAGCTTTCTTT.

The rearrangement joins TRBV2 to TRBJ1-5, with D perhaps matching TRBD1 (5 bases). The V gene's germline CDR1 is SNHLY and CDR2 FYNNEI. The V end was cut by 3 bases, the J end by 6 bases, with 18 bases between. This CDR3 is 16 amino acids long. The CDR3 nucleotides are TGTGCCAGCAGTGATGAGCGTCAGGGCCTAGGTCAGCCCCAGCATTTT. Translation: CASSDERQGLGQPQHF.

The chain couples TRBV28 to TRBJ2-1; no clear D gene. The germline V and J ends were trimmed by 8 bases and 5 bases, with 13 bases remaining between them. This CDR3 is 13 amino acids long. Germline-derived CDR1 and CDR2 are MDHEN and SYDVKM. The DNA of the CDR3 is TGTGCCAGCCGCTCCGACCTTAACAATGAGCAGTTCTTC. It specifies CASRSDLNNEQFF.

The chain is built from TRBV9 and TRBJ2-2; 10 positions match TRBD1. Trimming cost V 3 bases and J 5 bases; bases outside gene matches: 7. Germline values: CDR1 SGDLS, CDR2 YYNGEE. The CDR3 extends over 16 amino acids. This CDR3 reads CASSAVTGGGTGELFF. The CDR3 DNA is TGTGCCAGCAGCGCCGTGACAGGGGGCGGTACCGGGGAGCTGTTTTTT.

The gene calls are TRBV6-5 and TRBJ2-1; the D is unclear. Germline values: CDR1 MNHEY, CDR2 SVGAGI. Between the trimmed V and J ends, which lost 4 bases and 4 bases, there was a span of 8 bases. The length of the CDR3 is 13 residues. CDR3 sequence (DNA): TGTGCCAGCAGTTTCGACAATTACAATGAGCAGTTCTTC. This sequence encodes CASSFDNYNEQFF.

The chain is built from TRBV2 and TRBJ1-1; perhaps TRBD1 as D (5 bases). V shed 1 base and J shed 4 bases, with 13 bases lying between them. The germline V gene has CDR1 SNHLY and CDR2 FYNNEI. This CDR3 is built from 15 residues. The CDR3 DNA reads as TGTGCCAGCAGTGAAGGGGGGGACCCGGGCACTGAAGCTTTCTTT. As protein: CASSEGGDPGTEAFF.

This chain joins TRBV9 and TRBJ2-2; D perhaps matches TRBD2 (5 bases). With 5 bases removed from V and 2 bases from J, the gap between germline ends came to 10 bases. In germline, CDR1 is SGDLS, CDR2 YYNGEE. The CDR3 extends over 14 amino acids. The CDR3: CASSPSPNTGELFF. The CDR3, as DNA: TGTGCCAGCAGTCCTAGCCCAAACACCGGGGAGCTGTTTTTT.

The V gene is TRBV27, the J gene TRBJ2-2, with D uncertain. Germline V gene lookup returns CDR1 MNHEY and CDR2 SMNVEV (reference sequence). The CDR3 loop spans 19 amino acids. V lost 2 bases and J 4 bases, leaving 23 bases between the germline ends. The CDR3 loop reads CASSLGPPWRPQFTGELFF. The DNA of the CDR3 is TGTGCCAGCAGTTTAGGGCCACCCTGGCGGCCGCAATTCACCGGGGAGCTGTTTTTT.

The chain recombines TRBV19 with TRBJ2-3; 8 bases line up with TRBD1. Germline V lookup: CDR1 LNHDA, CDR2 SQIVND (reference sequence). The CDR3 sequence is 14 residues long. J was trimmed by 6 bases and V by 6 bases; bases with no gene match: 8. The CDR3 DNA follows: TGTGCCAGTAGGGAGGGACAGGCGGTGGATACGCAGTATTTT. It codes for CASREGQAVDTQYF.

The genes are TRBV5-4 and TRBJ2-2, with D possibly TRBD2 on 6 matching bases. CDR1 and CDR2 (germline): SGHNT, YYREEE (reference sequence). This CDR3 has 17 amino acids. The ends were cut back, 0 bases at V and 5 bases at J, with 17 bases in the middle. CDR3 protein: CASSLGSGGTLTGELFF. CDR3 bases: TGTGCCAGCAGCTTGGGGTCTGGCGGGACCCTTACCGGGGAGCTGTTTTTT.

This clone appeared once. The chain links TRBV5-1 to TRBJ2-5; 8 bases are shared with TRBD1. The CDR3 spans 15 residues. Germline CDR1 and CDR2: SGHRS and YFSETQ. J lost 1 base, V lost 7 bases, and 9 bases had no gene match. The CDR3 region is CASGRTGPSQETQYF. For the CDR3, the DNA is TGCGCCAGCGGAAGGACAGGGCCTAGCCAAGAGACCCAGTACTTC.

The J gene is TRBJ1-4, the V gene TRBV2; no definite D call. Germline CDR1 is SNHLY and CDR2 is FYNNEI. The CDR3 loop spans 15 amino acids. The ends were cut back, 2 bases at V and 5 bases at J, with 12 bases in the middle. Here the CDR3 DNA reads TGTGCCAGCAGTGAAAGGGTCAGGTTAAATGAAAAACTGTTTTTT. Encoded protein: CASSERVRLNEKLFF.

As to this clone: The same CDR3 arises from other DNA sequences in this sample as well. The DNA for the CDR3 is TGTGCCAGCAGTTTCCGGAGCTATGGCTACACCTTC. Translated: CASSFRSYGYTF. The chain carries TRBV28 and TRBJ1-2; D not certain. V gave up 3 bases and J gave up 4 bases, with 6 bases separating them. Looked up from germline, CDR1 is MDHEN and CDR2 is SYDVKM. The CDR3 spans 12 residues.

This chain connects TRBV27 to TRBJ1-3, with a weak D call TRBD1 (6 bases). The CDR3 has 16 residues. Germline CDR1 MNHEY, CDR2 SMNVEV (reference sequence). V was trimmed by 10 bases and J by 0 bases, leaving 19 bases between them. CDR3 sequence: CATPGPTGCSGNTIYF. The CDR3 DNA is TGTGCCACCCCAGGACCCACAGGGTGCTCTGGAAACACCATATATTTT.

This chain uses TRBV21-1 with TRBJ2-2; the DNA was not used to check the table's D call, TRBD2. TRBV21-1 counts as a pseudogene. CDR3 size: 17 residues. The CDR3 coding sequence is TGTGCCATTGGCGGGGGCGCGTACCCCTCGAACACCGGGGAGCTGTTTTTT. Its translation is CAIGGGAYPSNTGELFF.

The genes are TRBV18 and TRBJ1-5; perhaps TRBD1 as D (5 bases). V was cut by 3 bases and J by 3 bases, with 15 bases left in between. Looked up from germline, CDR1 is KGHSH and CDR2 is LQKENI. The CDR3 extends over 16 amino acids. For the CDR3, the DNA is TGTGCCAGCTCACCCCAGGGACCTTTTAACAATCAGCCCCAGCATTTT. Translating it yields CASSPQGPFNNQPQHF. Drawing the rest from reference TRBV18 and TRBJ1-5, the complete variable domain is NAGVMQNPRHLVRRRGQEARLRCSPMKGHSHVYWYRQLPEEGLKFMVYLQKENIIDESGMPKERFSAEFPKEGPSILRIQQVVRGDSAAYFCASSPQGPFNNQPQHFGDGTRLSIL.

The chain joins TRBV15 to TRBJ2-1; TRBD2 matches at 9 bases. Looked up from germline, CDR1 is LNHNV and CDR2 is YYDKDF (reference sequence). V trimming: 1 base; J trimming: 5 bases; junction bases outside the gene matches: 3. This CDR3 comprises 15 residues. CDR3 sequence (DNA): TGTGCCACCAGCAGAGGGACTAGCGAAGACAATGAGCAGTTCTTC. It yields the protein CATSRGTSEDNEQFF.

The CDR3 nucleotides read TGTGCCAGCAGCGGTAGGGCGACTAGCGGGAGGGCCGTTGGAGTCCACGAGCAGTACTTC. It codes for CASSGRATSGRAVGVHEQYF. The chain joins TRBV7-8 to TRBJ2-7; 14 bases align to TRBD2. CDR3 length: 20 residues. CDR1 and CDR2 (germline): SGHVS, FQNEAQ. V was clipped by 5 bases and J by 5 bases; unmatched bases: 20.

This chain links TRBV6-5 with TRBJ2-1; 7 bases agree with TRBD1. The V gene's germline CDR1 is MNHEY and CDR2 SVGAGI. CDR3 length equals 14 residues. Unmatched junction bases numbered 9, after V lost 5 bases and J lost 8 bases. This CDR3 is CASSPWTGVHEQFF. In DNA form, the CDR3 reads TGTGCCAGCAGTCCCTGGACAGGTGTCCATGAGCAGTTCTTC.

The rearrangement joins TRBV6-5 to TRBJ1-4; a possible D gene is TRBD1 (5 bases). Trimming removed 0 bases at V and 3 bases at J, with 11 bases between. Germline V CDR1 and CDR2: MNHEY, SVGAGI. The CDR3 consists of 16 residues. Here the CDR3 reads CASSYSRGAPNEKLFF. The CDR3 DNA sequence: TGTGCCAGCAGTTACTCTAGGGGAGCTCCTAATGAAAAACTGTTTTTT.

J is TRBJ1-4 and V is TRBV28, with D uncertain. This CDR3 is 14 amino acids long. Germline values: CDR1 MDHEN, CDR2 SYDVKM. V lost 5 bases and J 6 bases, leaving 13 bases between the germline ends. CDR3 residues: CASSPAGEDEKLFF. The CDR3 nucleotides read TGTGCCAGCAGTCCGGCAGGAGAAGATGAAAAACTGTTTTTT. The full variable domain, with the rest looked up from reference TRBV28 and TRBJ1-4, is DVKVTQSSRYLVKRTGEKVFLECVQDMDHENMFWYRQDPGLGLRLIYFSYDVKMKEKGDIPEGYSVSREKKERFSLILESASTNQTSMYLCASSPAGEDEKLFFGSGTQLSVL.

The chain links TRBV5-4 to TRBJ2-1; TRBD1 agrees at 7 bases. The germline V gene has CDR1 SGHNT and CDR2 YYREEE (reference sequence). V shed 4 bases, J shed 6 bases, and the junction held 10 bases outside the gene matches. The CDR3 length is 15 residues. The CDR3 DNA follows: TGTGCCAGCAGCCCCCGGGAAGGGGGCATCAATGAGCAGTTCTTC. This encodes CASSPREGGINEQFF.

In nucleotides, the CDR3 is TGTGCCAGCAGTCAGCAGAACTATGGCTACACCTTC. Protein sequence: CASSQQNYGYTF. The chain joins TRBV6-5 to TRBJ1-2; no firm D call. Between the trimmed V and J ends, which lost 5 bases and 2 bases, there was a span of 6 bases. This CDR3 comprises 12 residues. Germline CDR1 is MNHEY and CDR2 is SVGAGI.

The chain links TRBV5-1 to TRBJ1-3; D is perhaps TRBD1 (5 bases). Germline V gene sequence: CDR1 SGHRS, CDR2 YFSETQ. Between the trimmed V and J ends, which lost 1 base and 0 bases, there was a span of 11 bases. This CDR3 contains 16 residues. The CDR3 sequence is CASSLYLGGSGNTIYF. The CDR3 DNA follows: TGCGCCAGCAGCTTGTACCTGGGGGGCTCTGGAAACACCATATATTTT. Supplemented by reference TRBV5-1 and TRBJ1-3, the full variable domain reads KAGVTQTPRYLIKTRGQQVTLSCSPISGHRSVSWYQQTPGQGLQFLFEYFSETQRNKGNFPGRFSGRQFSNSRSEMNVSTLELGDSALYLCASSLYLGGSGNTIYFGEGSWLTVV.

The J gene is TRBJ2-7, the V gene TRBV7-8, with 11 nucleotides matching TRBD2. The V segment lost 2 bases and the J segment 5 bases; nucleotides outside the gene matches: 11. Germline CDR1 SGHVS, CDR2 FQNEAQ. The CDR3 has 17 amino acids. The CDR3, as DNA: TGTGCCAGCAGCTTAACTAAACTAGCGGGGGAAAAACACGAGCAGTACTTC. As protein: CASSLTKLAGEKHEQYF.

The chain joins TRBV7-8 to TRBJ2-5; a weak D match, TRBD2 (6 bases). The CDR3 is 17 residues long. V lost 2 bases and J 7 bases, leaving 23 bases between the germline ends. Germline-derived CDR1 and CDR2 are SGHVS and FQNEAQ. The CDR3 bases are TGTGCCAGCAGCTTATTCCAGGCCGTACTCCTGGGAGGGACCCAGTACTTC. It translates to CASSLFQAVLLGGTQYF. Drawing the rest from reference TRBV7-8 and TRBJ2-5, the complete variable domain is GAGVSQSPRYKVAKRGQDVALRCDPISGHVSLFWYQQALGQGPEFLTYFQNEAQLDKSGLPSDRFFAERPEGSVSTLKIQRTQQEDSAVYLCASSLFQAVLLGGTQYFGPGTRLLVL.